The 9 T cell receptor beta chains below all came from one sample that was sequenced in a study of T-cell reconstitution after alpha-beta-depleted transplantation in children. For TCRbeta, the library was prepared with unique molecular identifiers. MiXCR, run by TCRdb on the PCR reads, gives a single entry per CDR3 protein. The sample includes hundreds of thousands of distinct CDR3 sequences, 10% to 15% of them seen just once. Sequencing was performed on PBMCs, mostly from graft donor cells, taken 360 days after TCRalphabeta/CD19-depleted stem cell transplant. All receptors derive from a male patient aged 10 to 17 who had a stem cell transplant for acute myeloid leukemia, so the T cells may come from the graft donor.

The chain uses TRBV30 and TRBJ1-2; D remains unclear. The V end lost 1 base, the J end lost 7 bases, and 7 bases lay between the germline ends. The germline V gene encodes CDR1 GTSNPN and CDR2 SVGIG (reference sequence). This CDR3 spans 11 amino acids. DNA for the CDR3: TGTGCCTGGAGTGATCCTTTTGGCTACACCTTC. Translating it yields CAWSDPFGYTF. Full variable domain (missing parts from reference TRBV30 and TRBJ1-2): SQTIHQWPATLVQPVGSPLSLECTVEGTSNPNLYWYRQAAGRGLQLLFYSVGIGQISSEVPQNLSASRPQDRQFILSSKKLLLSDSGFYLCAWSDPFGYTFGSGTRLTVV.

The chain couples TRBV12-3 or TRBV12-4 to TRBJ1-2; D is unresolved. Trimming removed 2 bases at V and 8 bases at J, with 9 bases between. The CDR3 consists of 12 residues. The DNA for the CDR3 is TGTGCCAGCAGTTTATCAGGTCTCGGCTACACCTTC. This translates into CASSLSGLGYTF.

About this clonotype itself: Being one base from a much bigger clone, this may be a read error. The chain employs TRBV20-1 and TRBJ2-7; D possibly corresponds to TRBD2 (6 bases). The V and J ends lost 5 bases and 3 bases respectively, with 14 bases between them. The CDR3 is 13 amino acids. Germline assignment: CDR1 DFQATT and CDR2 SNEGSKA (reference sequence). CDR3: CSARRVGVYEQYF. The CDR3, as DNA: TGCAGTGCTCGGAGGGTGGGAGTCTACGAGCAGTACTTC.

This rearrangement joins TRBV29-1 to TRBJ2-2, with 7 nucleotides matching TRBD1. The CDR3 contains 13 residues. Germline loops: CDR1 SQVTM, CDR2 ANQGSEA. V lost 7 bases to trimming and J lost 1 base; unmatched junction nucleotides: 3. CDR3 nucleotides: TGCAGCGGCCGGGACAGGAACACCGGGGAGCTGTTTTTT. As protein: CSGRDRNTGELFF.

The chain recombines TRBV7-9 with TRBJ2-7; D not resolved. The CDR3 covers 14 residues. Trimming took 8 bases from V and 2 from J, leaving 16 bases between them. Germline V gene lookup returns CDR1 SEHNR and CDR2 FQNEAQ (reference sequence). Written as DNA, the CDR3 is TGTGCCAGCGCTGATGGCGCAATAGCCTACGAGCAGTACTTC. Protein: CASADGAIAYEQYF.

The rearrangement uses TRBV7-6 and TRBJ2-7; 10 bases fit TRBD2. Trimming at V came to 1 base and at J to 3 bases, leaving 9 bases not matched to a gene. The CDR3 has 17 amino acids. Germline CDR1 SGHVS, CDR2 FNYEAQ. The CDR3 DNA follows: TGTGCCAGCAGCTTAGAGGCTAGCGGGAGTGTTCACTACGAGCAGTACTTC. Protein: CASSLEASGSVHYEQYF. Variable domain in full (rest from reference TRBV7-6 and TRBJ2-7): GAGVSQSPRYKVTKRGQDVALRCDPISGHVSLYWYRQALGQGPEFLTYFNYEAQQDKSGLPNDRFSAERPEGSISTLTIQRTEQRDSAMYRCASSLEASGSVHYEQYFGPGTRLTVT.

This clonotype was seen a handful of times. The genes are TRBV24-1 and TRBJ2-1; 9 bases align to TRBD1. Trimming cost V 4 bases and J 8 bases; bases outside gene matches: 11. This CDR3 region has 16 residues. The V gene's germline CDR1 is KGHDR and CDR2 SFDVKD. For the CDR3, the DNA is TGTGCCACCAGTGAACCCCCGGGACAGGGCACGCATGAGCAGTTCTTC. Its protein is CATSEPPGQGTHEQFF.

This clonotype was seen repeatedly, ten times or more. V and J are TRBV7-2 and TRBJ2-7; 7 bases map to TRBD1. V shed 7 bases, J shed 5 bases, and the junction held 11 bases outside the gene matches. The V gene's germline CDR1 is SGHTA and CDR2 FQGNSA. The CDR3 sequence is 14 residues long. CDR3 nucleotide sequence: TGTGCCAGCACGGGAAAGGGGGCGTTCCACGAGCAGTACTTC. It yields the protein CASTGKGAFHEQYF.

The chain employs TRBV9 and TRBJ2-5, with D possibly being TRBD1 (5 bases). V shed 3 bases and J shed 4 bases, with 10 bases lying between them. Looked up from germline, CDR1 is SGDLS and CDR2 is YYNGEE. The CDR3 runs 13 residues. CDR3 loop: CASSGTIRETQYF. The DNA of the CDR3 is TGTGCCAGCAGCGGGACAATAAGAGAGACCCAGTACTTC. Full variable domain (missing parts from reference TRBV9 and TRBJ2-5): DSGVTQTPKHLITATGQRVTLRCSPRSGDLSVYWYQQSLDQGLQFLIQYYNGEERAKGNILERFSAQQFPDLHSELNLSSLELGDSALYFCASSGTIRETQYFGPGTRLLVL.